This T cell receptor (beta chain) was sequenced during a study of OX40 agonist ivuxolimab in advanced cancers. Turning to the study itself: Eligibility rules accepted prior anti-PD-1, anti-PD-L1 or anti-CTLA-4 therapy, and around 40% had some.

Sequenced by immunoSEQ multiplex PCR; TCRdb stores in-frame clones only, minus some. Among about 16,000 clones listed, about 93% were seen once. As for this clone: Its antigen is unknown. It is likely a read error: a sequence one base away is far more abundant. Other DNA sequences in the same sample also yield this CDR3.

Study-wide results and limits: Determination of antigen specificity was not performed for the expanded peripheral T cells. Among some nonresponders, normalized T-cell clonal expansion was also low.

The CDR3 totals 13 residues. The receptor was isolated from an adult with an advanced solid tumor such as melanoma, head and neck, liver or kidney cancer. V is TRBV5-2 and J is TRBJ2-1; the table calls TRBD2, which could not be checked here. TRBV5-2 is assigned pseudogene status. The sample consisted of CD4+ or CD8+ T cells sorted from blood, taken in a trial of the OX40 agonist ivuxolimab. The CDR3 nucleotides read TGTGCCAGCAGCCAAGACTTCTACAATGAGCAGTTCTTC. Its translation: CASSQDFYNEQFF.